This T cell receptor (beta chain) is drawn from a study of OX40 agonist ivuxolimab in advanced cancers. In the study overall: The patients got ivuxolimab, which is an agonistic anti-OX40 (CD134) antibody.

Generated by immunoSEQ multiplex PCR, the TCRdb table keeps only in-frame clones and is missing some. In the table there are over 30,000 clones, 70% to 85% of which are singletons. Study outcomes and limitations: The study found that CD8+ T cells averaged more expanded clones than CD4+. Partial responders at 0.1-3.0 mg/kg had among the lowest clonal expansion.

About this clone: Its antigen remains unknown.

The V gene's germline CDR1 is LNHDA and CDR2 SQIVND (reference sequence). Trimming cost V 5 bases and J 10 bases; bases outside gene matches: 7. The CDR3 has 15 residues. V and J are TRBV19 and TRBJ2-1; 14 bases agree with TRBD2. The TCR sequence derives from an adult with an advanced solid tumor such as melanoma, head and neck, liver or kidney cancer. The sample here was CD4+ or CD8+ T cells sorted from blood, taken in a trial of the OX40 agonist ivuxolimab. Here the CDR3 DNA reads TGTGCCAGTAGTCCGGGACTAGCGGGAGACGGGGAGCAGTTCTTC. It yields the protein CASSPGLAGDGEQFF.